The 25 T cell receptor beta chains reported below all come from one sample, sequenced in a study of radiation and T cells in renal cell carcinoma. Time point indicated: baseline pretreatment blood. Treatment indicated: 15 Gy SBRT to primary tumor, nephrectomy 4 weeks later. Produced via immunoSEQ multiplex PCR; TCRdb's table is partial and in-frame only. The table records 130,000 or so clones, approximately 91% of them present only once. Specimen: blood, collected from a patient whose treatment included radiotherapy and nephrectomy. The receptors derive from a woman aged 50 to 65 with renal cell carcinoma.

The V gene is TRBV29-1, the J gene TRBJ2-7, with 8 bases identical to TRBD1. Germline trimming cut 2 bases from V and 7 bases from J; bases unmatched to any gene: 7. Germline V CDR1 and CDR2: SQVTM, ANQGSEA. This CDR3 is built from 13 residues. Here the CDR3 reads CSVERQGAGEQYF. In nucleotides, the CDR3 is TGCAGCGTTGAAAGGCAGGGGGCGGGTGAGCAGTACTTC.

This chain uses TRBV25-1 with TRBJ1-2, with TRBD1 matching over 8 bases. This CDR3 has 13 residues. V lost 3 bases, J lost 8 bases, and 5 bases stayed unmatched. Looked up from germline, CDR1 is MGHDK and CDR2 is SYGVNS. The chain's CDR3 is CASSDPGGWGYTF. The CDR3 DNA is TGTGCCAGCAGTGACCCAGGGGGCTGGGGCTACACCTTC.

The chain combines TRBV11-2 with TRBJ2-3; possible D gene TRBD2, 6 bases. Germline V gives CDR1 SGHAT, CDR2 FQNNGV. CDR3 length equals 14 residues. V lost 2 bases to trimming and J lost 3 bases, with 9 bases between them. CDR3 nucleotide sequence: TGTGCCAGCAGCTTATGGGGAGGAACAGATACGCAGTATTTT. This gives the protein CASSLWGGTDTQYF.

The chain employs TRBV19 and TRBJ1-2; 8 positions agree with TRBD1. Unmatched junction bases numbered 6, after V lost 4 bases and J lost 8 bases. In germline, CDR1 is LNHDA, CDR2 SQIVND (reference sequence). This CDR3 is built from 13 residues. This CDR3 reads CASSTGTGDGYTF. For the CDR3, the DNA is TGTGCCAGTAGTACCGGGACAGGTGACGGCTACACCTTC.

This clone was found once. The CDR3 is CASSQESRAEQYF. The CDR3 region has the DNA TGCGCCAGCAGCCAAGAAAGCCGAGCCGAGCAGTACTTC. J is TRBJ2-7 and V is TRBV4-1; D gene ambiguous. The CDR3 totals 13 residues. With 0 bases removed from V and 6 bases from J, the gap between germline ends came to 9 bases. Germline V gene lookup returns CDR1 MGHRA and CDR2 YSYEKL.

This clone was counted a single time. The genes are TRBV18 and TRBJ1-2; TRBD1 agrees at 9 bases. Trimming took 3 bases from V and 5 from J; bases not matched to a gene: 7. This CDR3 region has 15 residues. CDR1 is KGHSH and CDR2 is LQKENI in the germline V gene. For the CDR3, the DNA is TGTGCCAGCTCACCCACAGGGGGCCTTAGTTATGGCTACACCTTC. Translating gives CASSPTGGLSYGYTF.

The CDR3 sequence: CASSLGQGWSYEQYF. The DNA of the CDR3 is TGTGCCAGCAGCTTAGGTCAGGGGTGGTCCTACGAGCAGTACTTC. The rearrangement links TRBV7-8 to TRBJ2-7, with a possible D match to TRBD1 (6 bases). V shed 1 base and J shed 1 base, with 11 bases lying between them. The CDR3 sequence is 15 residues long. CDR1 is SGHVS, CDR2 FQNEAQ, per germline.

This clone was observed once. The chain links TRBV6-5 to TRBJ1-2; TRBD1 matches at 11 bases. The trim removed 6 bases at V and 5 bases at J, leaving 2 bases unmatched. Germline-derived CDR1 and CDR2 are MNHEY and SVGAGI. This CDR3 comprises 13 residues. CDR3 sequence reads: CASRDRGLYGYTF. The CDR3, as DNA: TGTGCCAGCAGGGACAGGGGGCTGTATGGCTACACCTTC.

The rearrangement links TRBV7-2 to TRBJ1-4; D call uncertain. V gave up 5 bases and J gave up 4 bases, with 8 bases separating them. From germline, CDR1 is SGHTA and CDR2 FQGNSA. The CDR3 covers 13 residues. The CDR3 sequence: CASSRTYNEKLFF. CDR3 in DNA: TGTGCCAGCAGCAGGACTTATAATGAAAAACTGTTTTTT.

The chain employs TRBV7-3 and TRBJ1-3, with D unresolved. Germline lookup yields CDR1 SGHTA and CDR2 FQGTGA. This CDR3 comprises 13 residues. The V end was cut by 5 bases, the J end by 4 bases, with 9 bases between. In DNA, the CDR3 is TGTGCCAGCAGCCTACGAGAGGGAAACACCATATATTTT. Residues: CASSLREGNTIYF.

The CDR3 protein is CASSDLVEDQPQHF. CDR3 in DNA: TGTGCCAGCAGTGATTTAGTGGAGGATCAGCCCCAGCATTTT. The rearrangement joins TRBV2 to TRBJ1-5; no firm D call. The CDR3 is made up of 14 amino acids. V gave up 3 bases and J gave up 5 bases, with 11 bases separating them. Germline V gene lookup returns CDR1 SNHLY and CDR2 FYNNEI.

This clone has just one count. This chain joins TRBV19 and TRBJ2-6; 7 positions agree with TRBD1. Germline values: CDR1 LNHDA, CDR2 SQIVND (reference sequence). Unmatched junction bases numbered 12, after V lost 4 bases and J lost 0 bases. The CDR3 consists of 19 residues. CDR3 bases: TGTGCCAGTAGTAAAAGGCCTCAGGGGGACGGCTCTGGGGCCAACGTCCTGACTTTC. The encoded protein is CASSKRPQGDGSGANVLTF.

Concerning this clone itself: This same CDR3 is encoded by further DNA sequences in the sample. The chain has TRBV2 and TRBJ1-2; TRBD1 matches at 7 bases. V was pared by 6 bases and J by 2 bases, with 3 bases of the junction left unmatched. Looked up from germline, CDR1 is SNHLY and CDR2 is FYNNEI. The length of the CDR3 is 13 residues. CDR3 nucleotides: TGTGCCAGCAGCGAACAGGGGAACTATGGCTACACCTTC. Protein sequence: CASSEQGNYGYTF. Full variable domain (missing parts from reference TRBV2 and TRBJ1-2): EPEVTQTPSHQVTQMGQEVILRCVPISNHLYFYWYRQILGQKVEFLVSFYNNEISEKSEIFDDQFSVERPDGSNFTLKIRSTKLEDSAMYFCASSEQGNYGYTFGSGTRLTVV.

The chain is built from TRBV25-1 and TRBJ1-5; 8 bases fit TRBD1. V lost 4 bases and J lost 6; bases outside the gene matches: 5. The CDR3 spans 14 residues. Germline V gives CDR1 MGHDK, CDR2 SYGVNS. As DNA, the CDR3 is TGTGCCAGCAGTGCTACAGGGGGTCTTCAGCCCCAGCATTTT. The encoded protein is CASSATGGLQPQHF.

The chain recombines TRBV11-2 with TRBJ1-1; D remains unclear. There are 15 residues in the CDR3. Germline V gene data show CDR1 as SGHAT and CDR2 as FQNNGV. Trimming took 0 bases from V and 10 from J, leaving 18 bases between them. The CDR3 nucleotides read TGTGCCAGCAGCTTAGATTTTGGTCCGAGGGATCGAGCTTTCTTT. Protein sequence: CASSLDFGPRDRAFF. Full variable domain (remainder filled in from reference TRBV11-2 and TRBJ1-1): EAGVAQSPRYKIIEKRQSVAFWCNPISGHATLYWYQQILGQGPKLLIQFQNNGVVDDSQLPKDRFSAERLKGVDSTLKIQPAKLEDSAVYLCASSLDFGPRDRAFFGQGTRLTVV.

The chain recombines TRBV25-1 with TRBJ2-4, with TRBD1 as a possible D gene (7 bases). Germline V CDR1 and CDR2: MGHDK, SYGVNS. Trimming shortened V by 1 base and J by 4 bases, and 8 bases separated the two germline ends. The length of the CDR3 is 14 residues. CDR3 loop: CASSESGGKNIQYF. The DNA of the CDR3 is TGTGCCAGCAGTGAATCAGGGGGGAAAAACATTCAGTACTTC.

J is TRBJ1-2 and V is TRBV5-8; D remains ambiguous. The CDR3 runs 13 residues. Looked up from germline, CDR1 is SGHTS and CDR2 is YDEGEE. V was shortened by 1 base and J by 7 bases, with 11 bases between the two germline ends. Here the CDR3 reads CASSLMEEAGYTF. DNA for the CDR3: TGTGCCAGCAGCTTGATGGAGGAAGCTGGCTACACCTTC.

The V call is TRBV7-9, the J call TRBJ2-3, with D possibly called TRBD1 or TRBD2 (5 bases each). CDR1 is SEHNR and CDR2 is FQNEAQ in the germline V gene (reference sequence). The CDR3 extends over 17 amino acids. The V end was cut by 2 bases, the J end by 4 bases, with 19 bases between. DNA for the CDR3: TGTGCCAGCAGCTTAAGGGGAGCCCGAGCTGGAGCAGATACGCAGTATTTT. Protein: CASSLRGARAGADTQYF.

The chain carries TRBV4-1 and TRBJ2-3, with 13 bases aligning to TRBD2. The CDR3 extends over 16 amino acids. Trimming removed 2 bases from V and 3 bases from J; junction bases left unmatched: 2. The germline gives CDR1 MGHRA, CDR2 YSYEKL. The CDR3 DNA reads TGCGCCAGCAGCCAAACTAGCGGGGGGGCGACAGATACGCAGTATTTT. Protein: CASSQTSGGATDTQYF.

This chain joins TRBV7-6 and TRBJ2-7; D tentatively fits TRBD1 or TRBD2 (6 bases each). The length of the CDR3 is 17 residues. Germline V gene data show CDR1 as SGHVS and CDR2 as FNYEAQ. Trimming removed 5 bases from V and 5 bases from J, with 25 bases in between. The CDR3 protein is CASSPRLPGAGGDEQYF. DNA for the CDR3: TGTGCCAGCAGCCCTAGACTACCGGGGGCCGGGGGTGACGAGCAGTACTTC.

The CDR3 loop reads CASSVGSLVRNSRQLFF. The CDR3 DNA follows: TGCGCCAGCAGCGTCGGATCACTAGTTAGGAATTCCCGGCAGCTGTTTTTT. The J gene is TRBJ2-2, the V gene TRBV5-1; tentative D call: TRBD2 (5 bases). The germline V gene encodes CDR1 SGHRS and CDR2 YFSETQ. V was shortened by 4 bases and J by 12 bases, with 28 bases between the two germline ends. This CDR3 comprises 17 residues.

The chain carries TRBV2 and TRBJ2-2; D is possibly TRBD1 (6 bases). The V end lost 3 bases, the J end lost 1 base, and 9 bases lay between the germline ends. The CDR3 extends over 15 amino acids. The germline gives CDR1 SNHLY, CDR2 FYNNEI. As DNA, the CDR3 is TGTGCCAGCAGTGAGGAACAGGGGAACACCGGGGAGCTGTTTTTT. Its protein is CASSEEQGNTGELFF.

This chain joins TRBV7-2 and TRBJ2-5, with D hard to call. The CDR3 loop spans 12 amino acids. Trimming removed 5 bases at V and 4 bases at J, with 8 bases between. CDR1 and CDR2 from the germline V gene are SGHTA and FQGNSA. CDR3 residues: CASSEAAETQYF. In DNA, the CDR3 is TGTGCCAGCAGCGAGGCAGCAGAGACCCAGTACTTC.

The chain carries TRBV7-9 and TRBJ2-5; 9 bases align to TRBD1. The germline V gene encodes CDR1 SEHNR and CDR2 FQNEAQ (reference sequence). The CDR3 is 14 residues long. Trimming cost V 3 bases and J 5 bases; bases outside gene matches: 4. CDR3 bases: TGTGCCAGCAGCTTTACAGGGGGCCGGGAGACCCAGTACTTC. This gives the protein CASSFTGGRETQYF.

The CDR3 DNA follows: TGTGCCAGCAGATCCGGGGGGGCTGTCGAGCAGTACTTC. As protein: CASRSGGAVEQYF. The V and J genes are TRBV6-1 and TRBJ2-7; 8 bases match TRBD2. The germline V gene encodes CDR1 MNHNS and CDR2 SASEGT. V lost 6 bases, J lost 6 bases, and 7 bases stayed unmatched. The length of the CDR3 is 13 residues.